A single sample gave rise to the 15 T cell receptor beta chains below, sequenced in a study of tumor-infiltrating lymphocytes in primary liver carcinoma. Synthesis of TCR beta cDNA was carried out from 500 ng total RNA with a constant-region primer. Three nested multiplex PCR rounds, a slightly modified ARM-PCR method, built the TCR beta libraries. A C-beta reverse primer was combined with TRBV1-TRBV30 forward primers in the first two PCR rounds, and each round had 9 to 10 cycles. TCRdb processed the multiplex PCR reads anew with MiXCR; each CDR3 protein has one entry. The data hold 80,000 or so distinct CDR3 sequences, with over 70% observed a single time. Unsorted bulk tissue, roughly 20-33 mg of it, served as the source for co-extraction of RNA and DNA. The sample was liver tumor tissue from sampling region 4. As to subset: tumor region T4, right-lateral pole. The receptor source for this set is a woman aged 60-75 years with primary liver carcinoma and hepatitis B virus infection.

To note about this clonotype: It may be a read error: a sequence one base away is much more abundant. This chain connects TRBV28 to TRBJ2-1, with 8 bases lining up with TRBD2. CDR1 is MDHEN, CDR2 SYDVKM, per germline. The CDR3 extends over 15 amino acids. In DNA form, the CDR3 reads TGTGCCAACAGTGGGATGGCGGGAGGCAGGAATGAGCAGTTCTTC. It translates to CANSGMAGGRNEQFF.

In the case of this clonotype: A much larger clone differs by one base, so this may be a read error. The chain combines TRBV5-8 with TRBJ2-1, with 7 nucleotides matching TRBD1. Germline CDR1 reads SGHTS; CDR2 reads YDEGEE. The CDR3 runs 15 residues. Written as DNA, the CDR3 is TGTGCCAGCAGCTTGGGACAGGGTGCCTACAATGAGCGGTTCTTC. Amino acid sequence: CASSLGQGAYNERFF. Supplemented by reference TRBV5-8 and TRBJ2-1, the full variable domain reads EAGVTQSPTHLIKTRGQQATLRCSPISGHTSVYWYQQALGLGLQFLLWYDEGEERNRGNFPPRFSGRQFPNYSSELNVNALELEDSALYLCASSLGQGAYNERFFGPGTRLTVL.

With respect to this clonotype: The junction does not match germline at one end; this may be a read error. The chain uses TRBV5-1 and TRBJ2-2; D call uncertain. The CDR3 spans 13 residues. Germline assignment: CDR1 SGHRS and CDR2 YFSETQ. CDR3 amino acids: CASSLGNTRELFF. CDR3 sequence (DNA): TGCGCCAGCAGCTTAGGAAACACCAGGGAGCTGTTTTTT. Based on the CDR3 plus reference TRBV5-1 and TRBJ2-2, the full variable domain is KAGVTQTPRYLIKTRGQQVTLSCSPISGHRSVSWYQQTPGQGLQFLFEYFSETQRNKGNFPGRFSGRQFSNSRSEMNVSTLELGDSALYLCASSLGNTRELFFGEGSRLTVL.

On this clonotype: A much larger clone lies a single base off, so this may be a read error. The chain carries TRBV5-8 and TRBJ2-5; no reliable D call. Germline V gene sequence: CDR1 SGHTS, CDR2 YDEGEE. V lost 4 bases to trimming and J lost 3 bases, with 13 bases between them. The CDR3 length is 14 residues. CDR3: CASSRWGSEETQYF. The CDR3 DNA reads TGTGCCAGCAGCCGGTGGGGTAGTGAAGAGACCCAGTACTTC.

A note on this clonotype: This may stem from a read error, because a much larger clone lies one nucleotide away. The V gene is TRBV2, the J gene TRBJ2-1, with D maybe TRBD1 (5 bases). The V end was cut by 4 bases, the J end by 6 bases, with 22 bases between. The CDR3 is made up of 17 amino acids. Germline lookup yields CDR1 SNHLY and CDR2 FYNNEI. The CDR3 sequence is CASSGLKGLQLVNEQFF. The CDR3 DNA follows: TGTGCCAGCAGTGGTTTAAAGGGGCTTCAGCTGGTCAATGAGCAGTTCTTC.

The chain links TRBV28 to TRBJ2-1, with 7 bases fitting TRBD2. Germline CDR1 reads MDHEN; CDR2 reads SYDVKM. This CDR3 is built from 18 residues. The CDR3 DNA follows: TGTGTCGGCCGACTCTGGGGGGGACGGTCTAGCTCCTACAATGAGCAGTTCTTC. Protein sequence: CVGRLWGGRSSSYNEQFF.

Concerning this clonotype: The final CDR3 position lacks the conserved phenylalanine or tryptophan, pointing to a likely read error. The rearrangement joins TRBV28 to TRBJ1-1, with TRBD1 matching over 8 bases. The CDR3 has 15 amino acids. Looked up from germline, CDR1 is MDHEN and CDR2 is SYDVKM. The J segment lost 4 bases and the V segment lost 1 base, leaving 5 bases of the junction unmatched. The CDR3 DNA is TGTGCCAGCAGTTTATCAGGGGGCTGGAGCACTGAAGCTTTCCTT. Residues: CASSLSGGWSTEAFL.

Worth noting for this clonotype: The CDR3 does not end in the conserved phenylalanine or tryptophan, so this is likely a read error. This chain's CDR3 is CASSLGQGGRTGYNEQFY. CDR3 nucleotide sequence: TGTGCCAGCAGCTTAGGTCAAGGCGGGAGGACCGGCTATAATGAGCAGTTCTAC. This chain links TRBV11-3 with TRBJ2-1; 8 bases map to TRBD2. J lost 7 bases, V lost 1 base, and 15 bases had no gene match. The CDR3 extends over 18 amino acids. Per germline, CDR1 SGHNT and CDR2 YENEEA.

As to this clonotype: A junction boundary mismatches the germline segment, possibly from a read error. The chain combines TRBV11-2 with TRBJ2-6, with 8 bases fitting TRBD1. CDR1 is SGHAT, CDR2 FQNNGV, per germline. The CDR3 has 21 amino acids. Here the CDR3 reads CASSMGGDRGISLSGANVPTF. The CDR3 nucleotides are TGTGCCAGCAGCATGGGGGGAGACAGGGGCATTTCCCTCTCTGGGGCTAACGTCCCGACTTTC.

The chain links TRBV5-1 to TRBJ2-1; TRBD2 matches 10 bases. V lost 5 bases, J lost 2 bases, and 7 bases stayed unmatched. From germline, CDR1 is SGHRS and CDR2 YFSETQ. The CDR3 has 16 amino acids. For the CDR3, the DNA is TGCGCCAGCAGTTACGGACTAGCGGTGGCCTACAATGAGCAGTTCTTC. It encodes CASSYGLAVAYNEQFF.

This clonotype was observed a handful of times. This chain connects TRBV20-1 to TRBJ2-1, with D perhaps TRBD1 or TRBD2 (5 bases each). This CDR3 contains 14 residues. CDR1 is DFQATT, CDR2 SNEGSKA, per germline (reference sequence). V was shortened by 6 bases and J by 4 bases, with 16 bases between the two germline ends. The CDR3 loop is CSAPPRGAYNEQFF. CDR3 nucleotide sequence: TGCAGTGCCCCGCCCCGAGGGGCTTACAATGAGCAGTTCTTC.

Comments on this clonotype: This may come from a read error, since a much larger clone is one base off. J is TRBJ2-7 and V is TRBV18, with D perhaps given as TRBD1 or TRBD2 (5 bases each). The CDR3 sequence is 12 residues long. Germline V gene lookup returns CDR1 KGHSH and CDR2 LQKENI. The CDR3 is CATGAAHHEQYF. DNA of the CDR3: TGTGCGACCGGGGCAGCCCACCACGAGCAGTACTTC.

With regard to this clonotype: Mismatch with germline at one junction end may stem from a read error. The chain employs TRBV11-3 and TRBJ2-1, with D possibly being TRBD2 (7 bases). The germline V gene has CDR1 SGHNT and CDR2 YENEEA. The CDR3 contains 19 residues. The CDR3 reads CASSAGQGGLTGGFNERFF. The CDR3 coding sequence is TGTGCCAGCAGCGCCGGACAAGGGGGACTAACGGGAGGATTCAATGAGCGGTTCTTC. The full variable domain, its missing parts supplied by reference TRBV11-3 and TRBJ2-1, is EAGVVQSPRYKIIEKKQPVAFWCNPISGHNTLYWYLQNLGQGPELLIRYENEEAVDDSQLPKDRFSAERLKGVDSTLKIQPAELGDSAVYLCASSAGQGGLTGGFNERFFGPGTRLTVL.

Of note for this clonotype: A much larger clone differs from this one at a single base, so this may be a read error. The chain uses TRBV6-1 and TRBJ2-1; 7 nucleotides line up with TRBD2. The CDR3 sequence is 14 residues long. With V trimmed by 6 bases and J by 2 bases, 4 bases remained unmatched. Germline V lookup: CDR1 MNHNS, CDR2 SASEGT. CDR3 DNA: TGTGCCAGCAGCGAGGGAGGGCCCTACAATGAGCAGTTCTTC. Translating gives CASSEGGPYNEQFF.

This clonotype was observed a single time. The germline gene is not matched at one end of the junction; a read error may be the cause. J is TRBJ1-2 and V is TRBV29-1; 8 nucleotides align to TRBD1. The germline CDR1 and CDR2 sequences are SQVTM and ANQGSEA. This CDR3 spans 12 amino acids. The CDR3 reads CSVEDRDYGYTF. CDR3 coding DNA: TGTAGCGTTGAGGACAGGGACTACGGCTACACCTTC.